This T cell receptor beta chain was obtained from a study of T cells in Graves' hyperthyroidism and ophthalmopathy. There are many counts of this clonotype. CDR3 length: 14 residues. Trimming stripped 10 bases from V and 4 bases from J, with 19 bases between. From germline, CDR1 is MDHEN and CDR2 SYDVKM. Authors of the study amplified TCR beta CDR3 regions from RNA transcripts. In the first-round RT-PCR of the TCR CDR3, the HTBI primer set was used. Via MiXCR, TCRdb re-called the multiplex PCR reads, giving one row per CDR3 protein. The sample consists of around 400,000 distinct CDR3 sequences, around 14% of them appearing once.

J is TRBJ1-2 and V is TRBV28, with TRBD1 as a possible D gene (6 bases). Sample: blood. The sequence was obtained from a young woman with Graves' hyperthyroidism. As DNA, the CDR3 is TGTGCCACCACGGGTAGGACAGCAGTCTATGGCTACACCTTC. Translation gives CATTGRTAVYGYTF.